This T cell receptor (beta chain) appears in the sequencing data of a study of blood T cell repertoires in COVID-19. Study in general: Sites in the United States, Italy and Spain provided acute and convalescent COVID-19 samples. From T cells, B-cell-depleted T cells, or PBMCs came the material, which was cDNA or gDNA.

The germline V gene encodes CDR1 MNHEY and CDR2 SVGAGI. The ends were cut back, 7 bases at V and 6 bases at J, with 19 bases in the middle. CDR3 size: 15 residues. The table came from immunoSEQ multiplex PCR; TCRdb's copy has only in-frame clones and leaves some out. Among under 300,000 clones, approximately 92% were seen once, and the ten largest hold 4% to 5%. V gene TRBV6-5 combines with J gene TRBJ2-1; D is perhaps TRBD2 (6 bases). Sequenced material: peripheral blood. This TCR derives from a woman between 35 and 50 years old who had recovered from COVID-19. The CDR3 loop is CASTPSRERGNEQFF. Here the CDR3 DNA reads TGTGCCAGCACCCCAAGCCGGGAGAGAGGCAATGAGCAGTTCTTC.